The sequence of this TCR beta chain was determined in a study of blood T cell repertoires in COVID-19. The method was immunoSEQ multiplex PCR; TCRdb's version includes in-frame clones alone and lacks a portion of them. This sample yields 120,000 to 150,000 clones, of which over 70% are seen a single time; roughly 6.1% belongs to the top ten. This CDR3 has 13 amino acids. Trimming shortened V by 0 bases and J by 5 bases, and 7 bases separated the two germline ends. The germline gives CDR1 SGHDN, CDR2 FVKESK. The chain couples TRBV14 to TRBJ1-2; no firm D call. This TCR was sampled from an elderly man with acute or convalescent COVID-19. Source material: peripheral blood. CDR3 DNA sequence: TGTGCCAGCAGCCAAGATTACAGATATGGCTACACCTTC. This gives the protein CASSQDYRYGYTF.